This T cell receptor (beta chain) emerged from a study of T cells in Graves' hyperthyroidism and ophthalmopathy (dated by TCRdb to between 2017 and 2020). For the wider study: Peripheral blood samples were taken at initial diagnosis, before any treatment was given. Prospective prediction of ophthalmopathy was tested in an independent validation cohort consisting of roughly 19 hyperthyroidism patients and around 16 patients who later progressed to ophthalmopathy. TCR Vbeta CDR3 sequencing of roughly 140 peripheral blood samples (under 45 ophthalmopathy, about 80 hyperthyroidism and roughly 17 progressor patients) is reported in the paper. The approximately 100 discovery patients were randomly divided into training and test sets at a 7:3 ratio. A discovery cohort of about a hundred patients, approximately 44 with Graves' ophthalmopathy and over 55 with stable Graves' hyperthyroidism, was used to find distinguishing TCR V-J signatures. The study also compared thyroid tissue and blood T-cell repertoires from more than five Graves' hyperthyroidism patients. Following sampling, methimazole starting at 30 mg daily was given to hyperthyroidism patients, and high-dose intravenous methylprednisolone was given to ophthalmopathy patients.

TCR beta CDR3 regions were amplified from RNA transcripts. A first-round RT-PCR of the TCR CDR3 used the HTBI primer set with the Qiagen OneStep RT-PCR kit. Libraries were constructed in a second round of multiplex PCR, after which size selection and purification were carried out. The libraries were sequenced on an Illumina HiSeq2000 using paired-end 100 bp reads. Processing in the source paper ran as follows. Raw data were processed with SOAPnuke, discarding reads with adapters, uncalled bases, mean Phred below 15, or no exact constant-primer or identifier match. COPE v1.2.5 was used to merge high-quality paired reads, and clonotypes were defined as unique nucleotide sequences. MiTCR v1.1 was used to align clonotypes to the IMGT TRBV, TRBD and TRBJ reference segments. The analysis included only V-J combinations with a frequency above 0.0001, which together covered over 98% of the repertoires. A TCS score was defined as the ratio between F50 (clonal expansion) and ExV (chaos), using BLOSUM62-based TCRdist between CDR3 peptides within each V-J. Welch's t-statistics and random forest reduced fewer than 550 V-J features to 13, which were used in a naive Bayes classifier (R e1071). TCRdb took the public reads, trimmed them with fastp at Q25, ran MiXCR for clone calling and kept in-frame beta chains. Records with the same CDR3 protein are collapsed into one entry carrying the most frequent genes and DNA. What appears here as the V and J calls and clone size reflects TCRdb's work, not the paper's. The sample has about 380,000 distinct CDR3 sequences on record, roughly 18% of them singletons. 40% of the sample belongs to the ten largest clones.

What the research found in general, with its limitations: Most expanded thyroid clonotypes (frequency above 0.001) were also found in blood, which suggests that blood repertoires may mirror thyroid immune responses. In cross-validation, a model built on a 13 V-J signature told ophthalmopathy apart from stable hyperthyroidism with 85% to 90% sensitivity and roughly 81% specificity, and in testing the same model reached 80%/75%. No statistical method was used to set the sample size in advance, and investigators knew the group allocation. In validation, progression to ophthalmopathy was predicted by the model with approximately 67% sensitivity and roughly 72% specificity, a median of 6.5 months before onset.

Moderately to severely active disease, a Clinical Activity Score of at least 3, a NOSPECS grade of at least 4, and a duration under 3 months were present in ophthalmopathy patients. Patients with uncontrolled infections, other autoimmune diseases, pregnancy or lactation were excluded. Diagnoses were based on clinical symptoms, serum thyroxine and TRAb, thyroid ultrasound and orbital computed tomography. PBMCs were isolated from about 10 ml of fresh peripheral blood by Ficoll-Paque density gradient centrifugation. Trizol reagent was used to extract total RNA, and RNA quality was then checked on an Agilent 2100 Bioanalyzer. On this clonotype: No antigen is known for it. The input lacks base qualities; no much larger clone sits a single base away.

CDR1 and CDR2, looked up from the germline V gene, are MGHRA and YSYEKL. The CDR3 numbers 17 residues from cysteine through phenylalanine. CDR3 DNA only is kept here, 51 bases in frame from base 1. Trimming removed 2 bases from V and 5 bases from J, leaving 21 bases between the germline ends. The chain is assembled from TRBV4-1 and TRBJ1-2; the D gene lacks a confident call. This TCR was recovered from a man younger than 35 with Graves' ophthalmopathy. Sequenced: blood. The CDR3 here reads CASSQSLSGERSYGYTF. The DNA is TGCGCCAGCAGCCAAAGCTTGAGCGGGGAGAGGAGTTATGGCTACACCTTC.